The entry that follows covers one TCR beta chain sequence. Antigen: not known. This sample stems from a study of T cell responses to AZD1222 COVID-19 vaccine. Overall study results and limits: Unmutated regions of variants are reportedly targeted by nearly half of spike-specific TCRs.

Trimming stripped 2 bases from V and 4 bases from J, with 11 bases between. Germline assignment: CDR1 MDHEN and CDR2 SYDVKM. The CDR3 sequence is 14 residues long. Here immunoSEQ multiplex PCR was the method, and the copy in TCRdb shows in-frame clones only, minus some. The top ten hold roughly 1.3% of the sample, which has 70,000 to 85,000 clones, about four fifths seen once. Sequencing was performed on peripheral blood, taken 28 days after the second AZD1222 dose. The TCR was taken from an adult who received the AZD1222 COVID-19 vaccine. The rearrangement links TRBV28 to TRBJ1-2, with a weak D call TRBD1 (5 bases). The DNA for the CDR3 is TGTGCCAGCAGTTTAGGGCAGGGACTCTATGGCTACACCTTC. Protein: CASSLGQGLYGYTF.